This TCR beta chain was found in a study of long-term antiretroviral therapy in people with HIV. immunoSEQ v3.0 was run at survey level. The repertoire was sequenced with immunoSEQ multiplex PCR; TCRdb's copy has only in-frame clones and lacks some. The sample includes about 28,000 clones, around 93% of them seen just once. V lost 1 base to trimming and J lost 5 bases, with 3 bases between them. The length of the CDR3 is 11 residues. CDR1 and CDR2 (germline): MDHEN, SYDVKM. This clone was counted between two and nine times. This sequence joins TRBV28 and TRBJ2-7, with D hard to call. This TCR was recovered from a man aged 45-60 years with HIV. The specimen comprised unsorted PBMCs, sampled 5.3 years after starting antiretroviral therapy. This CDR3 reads CASSLSHEQYF. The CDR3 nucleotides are TGTGCCAGCAGTTTATCACACGAGCAGTACTTC.